The rows below give T cell receptor beta chains drawn from one sample of a study of blood T cell repertoires in COVID-19. The repertoire was sequenced with immunoSEQ multiplex PCR; TCRdb's copy has only in-frame clones and lacks some. In the table there are around 130,000 clones, approximately 86% of which are singletons. The sample taken for sequencing was PBMCs or T cells enriched from blood (not recorded which). The receptors originated from a woman between 45 and 65 years old who had recovered from COVID-19. The CDR3 runs from the conserved cysteine through the conserved F or W. The D gene is left open where the match is weak. Rows give clone size only sometimes, using once, few, many, or a class for an expanded clone.

V	D	J	size	CDR3	DNA
TRBV9	NA	TRBJ2-1	NA	CASSVGGGPYNEQFF	TGTGCCAGCAGCGTAGGCGGGGGCCCCTACAATGAGCAGTTCTTC
TRBV19	TRBD1	TRBJ2-1	NA	CASSTGTGVSEQFF	TGTGCCAGTAGTACCGGGACAGGGGTGAGTGAGCAGTTCTTC
TRBV11-3	TRBD2	TRBJ2-3	NA	CASSPGVAGGWTDTQYF	TGTGCCAGCAGCCCCGGGGTAGCGGGGGGCTGGACAGATACGCAGTATTTT
TRBV18	NA	TRBJ1-4	NA	CASSPSTGSTNEKLFF	TGTGCCAGCTCACCCTCTACAGGGTCAACTAATGAAAAACTGTTTTTT
TRBV5-4	TRBD1	TRBJ2-3	NA	CASSPEGRQGAGTQYF	TGTGCCAGCAGCCCCGAGGGGCGACAGGGGGCGGGAACGCAGTATTTT
TRBV18	NA	TRBJ2-6	NA	CASSQSGGANVLTF	TGTGCCAGCTCACAGTCGGGTGGGGCCAACGTCCTGACTTTC
TRBV11-3	TRBD2	TRBJ2-7	once	CASSSPYMLAGGGGEQYF	TGTGCCAGCAGCTCCCCCTACATGCTAGCGGGGGGCGGAGGCGAGCAGTACTTC
TRBV3-1/TRBV3-2	TRBD1	TRBJ1-2	NA	CASSHRTGTVYGYTF	TGTGCCAGCAGCCACAGAACAGGGACAGTCTATGGCTACACCTTC
TRBV11-2	NA	TRBJ2-7	NA	CASSPRRLGFPEQYF	TGTGCCAGCAGCCCGCGGCGGTTAGGATTTCCAGAGCAGTACTTC
TRBV9	TRBD1	TRBJ1-2	NA	CASSVGWGDRGFFYGYTF	TGTGCCAGCAGCGTAGGATGGGGTGACAGGGGATTTTTCTATGGCTACACCTTC
TRBV5-1	TRBD1	TRBJ1-1	few	CASSTGQGAVNTEAFF	TGCGCCAGCAGCACGGGACAGGGGGCCGTGAACACTGAAGCTTTCTTT
TRBV4-1	NA	TRBJ1-4	NA	CASSQEPVRGEKLFF	TGCGCCAGCAGCCAAGAACCGGTCCGGGGTGAAAAACTGTTTTTT
TRBV5-6	TRBD1	TRBJ2-7	NA	CASSRQGASHEQYF	TGTGCCAGCAGCAGACAGGGGGCTTCCCACGAGCAGTACTTC
TRBV4-3	TRBD2	TRBJ2-7	NA	CASSQDPAGGRSSYEQYF	TGCGCCAGCAGCCAAGATCCAGCGGGGGGCCGAAGCTCCTACGAGCAGTACTTC
TRBV5-4	TRBD1	TRBJ2-2	many	CASSYAGTGAGELFF	TGTGCCAGCAGCTACGCCGGGACAGGGGCCGGGGAGCTGTTTTTT
TRBV3-1/TRBV3-2	TRBD2	TRBJ2-7	NA	CASSQGASGKVYEQYF	TGTGCCAGCAGCCAAGGGGCTAGCGGTAAAGTATACGAGCAGTACTTC
TRBV11-3	NA	TRBJ1-1	NA	CASSLLGGVENTEAFF	TGTGCCAGCAGCTTACTCGGAGGGGTGGAGAACACTGAAGCTTTCTTT
TRBV4-2	NA	TRBJ2-7	NA	CASSQEGGALLPEQYF	TGTGCCAGCAGCCAAGAAGGCGGGGCCCTCCTACCCGAGCAGTACTTC
TRBV5-1	TRBD1	TRBJ2-7	NA	CASNLGQGPAYEQYF	TGCGCCAGCAATCTCGGACAGGGGCCAGCCTACGAGCAGTACTTC
TRBV12-3/TRBV12-4	NA	TRBJ1-1	once	CASSPGSEGGKVF	TGTGCCAGCAGTCCCGGTAGTGAGGGCGGTAAGGTCTTT
TRBV7-9	TRBD1	TRBJ2-7	NA	CATYSGTANSPTKKHF	TGTGCCACCTACTCGGGGACAGCAAACTCTCCTACGAAGAAACACTTC
TRBV7-2	NA	TRBJ2-2	NA	CASTWTGRGTGELFF	TGTGCCAGCACCTGGACAGGGAGGGGGACCGGGGAGCTGTTTTTT
TRBV2	TRBD1	TRBJ2-1	NA	CASRWDSRSSYNEQFF	TGTGCCAGCAGGTGGGACAGCCGAAGCTCCTACAATGAGCAGTTCTTC
TRBV5-1	TRBD1	TRBJ1-4	NA	CASSSGSQTGELFF	TGCGCCAGCAGCTCCGGGTCCCAAACAGGGGAACTGTTTTTT
TRBV4-1	TRBD1	TRBJ2-3	NA	CASSLNRGNSPDTQYF	TGCGCCAGCAGCCTCAACAGGGGAAATAGTCCAGATACGCAGTATTTT
TRBV10-1	NA	TRBJ2-7	NA	CASSPDRAYEQYF	TGCGCCAGCAGTCCGGACAGAGCATACGAGCAGTACTTC
TRBV7-2	TRBD1	TRBJ1-1	NA	CASSLAGQGAGEAFF	TGTGCCAGCAGCTTAGCTGGACAGGGGGCGGGTGAAGCTTTCTTT
TRBV6-5	NA	TRBJ2-7	NA	CASSYSRGYEQYF	TGTGCCAGCAGTTACTCGAGGGGGTACGAGCAGTACTTC
TRBV4-1	NA	TRBJ1-3	NA	CASSHTQDSSGNTIYF	TGCGCCAGCAGCCATACACAGGATTCCTCTGGAAACACCATATATTTT
TRBV2	TRBD2	TRBJ2-7	NA	CASSELAGGRLEQYF	TGTGCCAGCAGTGAACTAGCGGGGGGCCGTCTGGAGCAGTACTTC
TRBV5-1	NA	TRBJ1-2	NA	CASSPGGGYGYTF	TGCGCCAGCAGCCCCGGGGGGGGCTATGGCTACACCTTC
TRBV6-6	TRBD2	TRBJ2-2	NA	CASSRSRPGLAGGHTGELFF	TGTGCCAGCAGTCGATCCCGACCGGGACTAGCGGGGGGACACACCGGGGAGCTGTTTTTT
TRBV6-2/TRBV6-3	NA	TRBJ2-3	NA	CASSSGYTQYF	TGTGCCAGCAGCTCAGGGTATACGCAGTATTTT
TRBV3-1/TRBV3-2	NA	TRBJ1-5	NA	CASSQAGDQPQHF	TGTGCCAGCAGCCAAGCAGGGGATCAGCCCCAGCATTTT
TRBV19	TRBD1	TRBJ1-2	few	CASSIVGSKKGGQDHGYTF	TGTGCCAGTAGTATAGTCGGAAGCAAAAAAGGGGGACAGGACCATGGCTACACCTTC
TRBV19	NA	TRBJ2-2	NA	CASEIGLNTGELFF	TGTGCCAGCGAGATTGGGCTGAACACCGGGGAGCTGTTTTTT
TRBV5-1	NA	TRBJ1-2	NA	CASSLAPGGGYTF	TGCGCCAGCAGCTTGGCCCCGGGTGGTGGCTACACCTTC
TRBV4-3	TRBD2	TRBJ2-3	once	CASSYGLAGGTDTQYF	TGCGCCAGCAGCTACGGACTAGCGGGGGGCACAGATACGCAGTATTTT
TRBV10-3	TRBD1	TRBJ2-7	NA	CAISERTGGDEQYF	TGTGCCATCAGTGAGCGGACAGGGGGTGACGAGCAGTACTTC
TRBV7-9	NA	TRBJ1-4	NA	CASSKEGLNEKLFF	TGTGCCAGCAGCAAGGAGGGGCTTAATGAAAAACTGTTTTTT
TRBV6-1	NA	TRBJ2-3	NA	CASSDGYTQYF	TGTGCCAGCAGTGACGGGTATACGCAGTATTTT